The 23 T cell receptor beta chains below all came from one sample that was sequenced in a study of blood T cells in healthy people across ages. With a J-beta primer mix and a sample-barcoded 5' primer, a second PCR ran about 7 to 12 cycles. Via MiXCR, TCRdb re-called the 5' RACE reads, giving one row per CDR3 protein. In the table there are hundreds of thousands of distinct CDR3 sequences, roughly 35% of which are singletons. The sequencing sample was made of blood. The origin of the receptors is a young man in good health.

In this sample, this clonotype turned up a few times. The V gene is TRBV7-6, the J gene TRBJ1-6; no firm D call. V lost 7 bases and J lost 0, with 10 bases in between. This CDR3 region has 15 residues. Germline V gene sequence: CDR1 SGHVS, CDR2 FNYEAQ. As DNA, the CDR3 is TGTGCCAGCACCCCAGAGAGCTCCTATAATTCACCCCTCCACTTT. It specifies CASTPESSYNSPLHF.

The CDR3 nucleotides read TGTGCCTGGCAATTAAACAGGGGTTGGAATGAGCAGTTCTTC. It encodes CAWQLNRGWNEQFF. The rearrangement joins TRBV30 to TRBJ2-1, with 7 bases aligning to TRBD1. The CDR3 extends over 14 amino acids. Trimming at V came to 5 bases and at J to 7 bases, leaving 11 bases not matched to a gene. Germline loops: CDR1 GTSNPN, CDR2 SVGIG (reference sequence). The full variable domain, in which reference TRBV30 and TRBJ2-1 provide the parts outside the CDR3, is SQTIHQWPATLVQPVGSPLSLECTVEGTSNPNLYWYRQAAGRGLQLLFYSVGIGQISSEVPQNLSASRPQDRQFILSSKKLLLSDSGFYLCAWQLNRGWNEQFFGPGTRLTVL.

The V and J genes are TRBV6-2 or TRBV6-3 and TRBJ1-6; D unclear. This CDR3 has 14 amino acids. The germline V gene encodes CDR1 MNHEY and CDR2 SVGEGT. With 2 bases removed from V and 7 bases from J, the gap between germline ends came to 9 bases. CDR3 protein: CASSYRVGNSPLHF. CDR3 sequence (DNA): TGTGCCAGCAGTTACAGGGTTGGAAATTCACCCCTCCACTTT.

The chain has TRBV20-1 and TRBJ1-1, with no clear D. Trimming took off 1 base at V and 2 bases at J, with 11 bases between the two ends. This CDR3 region has 14 residues. CDR1 is DFQATT and CDR2 is SNEGSKA in the germline V gene (reference sequence). The CDR3, as DNA: TGCAGTGCTAGAGCCGGGCGGGGAAACACTGAAGCTTTCTTT. Protein product: CSARAGRGNTEAFF.

In this sample, this clonotype turned up a few times. The chain recombines TRBV4-1 with TRBJ1-1, with D maybe TRBD1 (6 bases). Trimming removed 0 bases from V and 4 bases from J, with 12 bases in between. Germline V gene data show CDR1 as MGHRA and CDR2 as YSYEKL. This CDR3 has 15 residues. The CDR3 reads CASSQDRGHGTEAFF. The CDR3 region has the DNA TGCGCCAGCAGCCAAGATCGGGGGCATGGCACTGAAGCTTTCTTT.

The genes are TRBV20-1 and TRBJ1-2; D remains unclear. The CDR3 is 13 amino acids. Germline V gives CDR1 DFQATT, CDR2 SNEGSKA (reference sequence). Trimming shortened V by 3 bases and J by 0 bases, and 8 bases separated the two germline ends. The CDR3 sequence: CSASVEANYGYTF. CDR3 nucleotide sequence: TGCAGTGCTAGCGTGGAGGCTAACTATGGCTACACCTTC.

This clonotype showed up many times. The chain combines TRBV12-3 or TRBV12-4 with TRBJ1-5; tentatively, D is TRBD1 (5 bases). The CDR3 runs 15 residues. The V end was cut by 1 base, the J end by 6 bases, with 13 bases between. CDR3 bases: TGTGCCAGCAGTTTAGGAGATCGGGGGACTCAGCCCCAGCATTTT. Encoded protein: CASSLGDRGTQPQHF.

Many counts were recorded for this clonotype. The chain carries TRBV20-1 and TRBJ2-1; 7 bases are shared with TRBD1. V trimming: 6 bases; J trimming: 2 bases; junction bases outside the gene matches: 4. CDR1 and CDR2 from the germline V gene are DFQATT and SNEGSKA (reference sequence). CDR3 length: 13 amino acids. The DNA of the CDR3 is TGCAGTGCAGGGACAGAGACCTACAATGAGCAGTTCTTC. Protein product: CSAGTETYNEQFF.

J is TRBJ2-3 and V is TRBV7-2; D possibly matches TRBD1 or TRBD2 (6 bases each). The germline V gene encodes CDR1 SGHTA and CDR2 FQGNSA. Deletions cut 3 bases from V and 0 bases from J, with 10 bases between. The CDR3 totals 15 residues. As DNA, the CDR3 is TGTGCCAGCAGCTTTACAGGGACTAGCACAGATACGCAGTATTTT. This sequence encodes CASSFTGTSTDTQYF.

This clonotype was recorded a few times. The chain carries TRBV12-3 or TRBV12-4 and TRBJ2-2; TRBD2 is a possible D gene (6 bases). V gave up 5 bases and J gave up 2 bases, with 12 bases separating them. CDR3 length equals 15 residues. CDR3 region: CASSAGTSNTGELFF. CDR3 DNA sequence: TGTGCCAGCAGTGCCGGGACTTCAAACACCGGGGAGCTGTTTTTT.

This chain uses TRBV12-3 or TRBV12-4 with TRBJ1-2; D uncertain. Between the trimmed V and J ends, which lost 6 bases and 4 bases, there was a span of 9 bases. CDR3 length equals 12 residues. CDR3 nucleotide sequence: TGTGCCAGCAGCAAGGCAGCCTATGGCTACACCTTC. Translation: CASSKAAYGYTF.

This chain uses TRBV12-3 or TRBV12-4 with TRBJ1-5, with D perhaps TRBD1 (5 bases). With the DNA end fitting TRBJ2-3 better, the J assignment may be wrong. The CDR3 spans 15 residues. Here the CDR3 DNA reads TGTGCCAGCAGTTTAACCAGGGATAGCAATCAGCCCCAGTATTTT. Its translation is CASSLTRDSNQPQYF.

The V gene is TRBV7-6, the J gene TRBJ1-2, with TRBD1 as a possible D gene (5 bases). The CDR3 has 14 residues. The germline V gene has CDR1 SGHVS and CDR2 FNYEAQ. The ends were cut back, 0 bases at V and 6 bases at J, with 11 bases in the middle. The DNA of the CDR3 is TGTGCCAGCAGCTTAGCCCCCAGGGATAATGGCTACACCTTC. Its protein is CASSLAPRDNGYTF.

J is TRBJ2-5 and V is TRBV27, with TRBD1 identical over 7 bases. TRBJ2-7 matches the DNA end more closely, so the J call is doubtful. This CDR3 is built from 13 residues. Germline CDR1 reads MNHEY; CDR2 reads SMNVEV (reference sequence). CDR3 protein: CASSLDRSTEQYF. CDR3 nucleotides: TGTGCCAGCAGTTTGGACAGGAGTACCGAGCAGTACTTC.

This clonotype occurred once. This chain links TRBV7-2 with TRBJ2-2; perhaps D is TRBD1 or TRBD2 (7 bases each). The CDR3 loop spans 14 amino acids. The germline V gene encodes CDR1 SGHTA and CDR2 FQGNSA. V was cut by 10 bases and J by 5 bases, with 17 bases left in between. The CDR3 DNA follows: TGTGCCACCCCCAGGGGGGGAGGTACCGGGGAGCTGTTTTTT. Translating it yields CATPRGGGTGELFF.

This clonotype was seen ten or more times. The chain has TRBV20-1 and TRBJ1-2; D is possibly TRBD1 (6 bases). CDR1 and CDR2 from the germline V gene are DFQATT and SNEGSKA (reference sequence). V was cut by 6 bases and J by 6 bases, with 20 bases left in between. The CDR3 is 14 residues long. The CDR3 sequence is CSAHPGSQGNGYTF. DNA for the CDR3: TGCAGTGCGCATCCCGGGAGCCAGGGGAATGGCTACACCTTC.

This clonotype was seen ten or more times. The rearrangement joins TRBV4-3 to TRBJ2-3; D tentatively fits TRBD1 or TRBD2 (6 bases each). The CDR3 is made up of 19 amino acids. Per the germline V gene, CDR1 is LGHNA and CDR2 is YSLEER. The ends were cut back, 0 bases at V and 5 bases at J, with 24 bases in the middle. CDR3 in DNA: TGCGCCAGCAGCCAAGATCTTACCGGGGGCCACCTTCTAGAAGATACGCAGTATTTT. Translated: CASSQDLTGGHLLEDTQYF.

This clonotype showed up just once. V gene TRBV20-1 combines with J gene TRBJ2-3; maybe TRBD2 (6 bases). Per germline, CDR1 DFQATT and CDR2 SNEGSKA (reference sequence). The CDR3 is made up of 16 amino acids. Trimming shortened V by 3 bases and J by 0 bases, and 16 bases separated the two germline ends. The CDR3 reads CSASNRLGTSTDTQYF. DNA for the CDR3: TGCAGTGCTAGCAACCGACTAGGGACTAGCACAGATACGCAGTATTTT.

This clonotype was observed a few times. This chain joins TRBV6-1 and TRBJ2-7; D remains unclear. Judging by the DNA end, TRBJ2-5 fits better; the J call may be wrong. Looked up from germline, CDR1 is MNHNS and CDR2 is SASEGT. This CDR3 comprises 14 residues. The CDR3 DNA reads as TGTGCCAGCCTGGTTGTTAGTGGTAAAAAGACCCAGTACTTC. Its translation: CASLVVSGKKTQYF.

A note on this clonotype: One end of the junction is discordant with germline, which a read error may explain. The chain joins TRBV6-1 to TRBJ1-4; a possible D gene is TRBD1 (5 bases). The CDR3 is 16 amino acids. Germline V gene lookup returns CDR1 MNHNS and CDR2 SASEGT. The CDR3 sequence is CTSRRSGLSTNEKLFF. The CDR3 DNA reads as TGTACCAGCCGGAGATCAGGGCTCTCAACTAATGAAAAACTGTTTTTT.

This clonotype was counted a few times. Sequence at one end of the junction differs from germline and may be a read error. The chain uses TRBV3-1 and TRBJ2-1, with D hard to call. This CDR3 spans 14 amino acids. In germline, CDR1 is LGHDT, CDR2 YNNKEL (reference sequence). The CDR3: CASRQGSANNEQFF. The DNA of the CDR3 is TGTGCCAGCAGGCAAGGTAGTGCAAACAATGAGCAGTTCTTC.

This clonotype was recorded many times. The rearrangement links TRBV11-2 to TRBJ2-5; 7 bases are shared with TRBD1. Germline CDR1 reads SGHAT; CDR2 reads FQNNGV. V was clipped by 5 bases and J by 1 base; unmatched bases: 4. CDR3 length: 14 amino acids. The CDR3 sequence: CASSPGQSQETQYF. The CDR3 DNA is TGTGCCAGCAGCCCGGGACAGAGCCAAGAGACCCAGTACTTC.

This chain links TRBV20-1 with TRBJ2-2; the D gene is possibly TRBD2 (6 bases). Trimming removed 0 bases at V and 5 bases at J, with 10 bases between. The CDR3 consists of 14 residues. Germline V gene data show CDR1 as DFQATT and CDR2 as SNEGSKA (reference sequence). CDR3 coding DNA: TGCAGTGCTAGAGATGGGCGGGAAACCGGGGAGCTGTTTTTT. As protein: CSARDGRETGELFF.